Following are 21 T cell receptor beta chains from one sample sequenced in a study of human T cells and chemical hapten exposure. Time point meaning: pre-sensitization, week 0. Specified treatment: therapeutic diphenylcyclopropenone sensitization with weekly scalp DPC. From the RACE reads, TCRdb called clonotypes with MiXCR, one entry per CDR3 protein. The sample yields tens of thousands of distinct CDR3 sequences, 8% to 10% seen once. The sample consisted of whole blood, taken in connection with sensitization to the hapten diphenylcyclopropenone (DPC). Receptor source: a woman between 40 and 50 years old with alopecia areata. Some clones in this sample may be carry-over from other donors' samples.

The chain joins TRBV5-1 to TRBJ2-5; possibly TRBD2 for D (5 bases). The V and J ends lost 0 bases and 5 bases respectively, with 14 bases between them. CDR3 length: 15 amino acids. The germline CDR1 and CDR2 sequences are SGHRS and YFSETQ. CDR3 sequence (DNA): TGCGCCAGCAGCTTGGATCGGGGTCTCGAGGAGACCCAGTACTTC. This encodes CASSLDRGLEETQYF.

The V call is TRBV30, the J call TRBJ1-2; 9 bases agree with TRBD1. Germline V lookup: CDR1 GTSNPN, CDR2 SVGIG (reference sequence). Trimming took 7 bases from V and 4 from J; bases not matched to a gene: 4. The CDR3 runs 12 residues. The CDR3 region has the DNA TGTGCCTTCACAGGGGGCGGCTATGGCTACACCTTC. Amino acid sequence: CAFTGGGYGYTF.

The CDR3 spells CAIWAGGSYNEQFF. The CDR3 nucleotides are TGTGCCATTTGGGCCGGGGGGTCCTACAATGAGCAGTTCTTC. V gene TRBV6-1 combines with J gene TRBJ2-1, with 7 positions matching TRBD2. V trimming: 10 bases; J trimming: 1 base; junction bases outside the gene matches: 7. The CDR3 length is 14 residues. The germline gives CDR1 MNHNS, CDR2 SASEGT.

The chain recombines TRBV6-4 with TRBJ2-3, with 9 bases lining up with TRBD2. Looked up from germline, CDR1 is MRHNA and CDR2 is SNTAGT. This CDR3 is 16 amino acids long. The J segment lost 2 bases and the V segment lost 3 bases, leaving 6 bases of the junction unmatched. The CDR3, as DNA: TGTGCCAGCAGTGATTTAGCGGGGGAGCCCACAGATACGCAGTATTTT. It specifies CASSDLAGEPTDTQYF.

The chain employs TRBV5-1 and TRBJ1-1; tentative D call: TRBD1 (5 bases). The germline V gene encodes CDR1 SGHRS and CDR2 YFSETQ. V dropped 0 bases and J dropped 6 bases, with 9 bases sitting between them. The CDR3 length is 13 residues. The CDR3 DNA is TGCGCCAGCAGCTTGGCAGGGTCCGCTGAAGCTTTCTTT. It codes for CASSLAGSAEAFF. The full variable domain, with the rest looked up from reference TRBV5-1 and TRBJ1-1, is KAGVTQTPRYLIKTRGQQVTLSCSPISGHRSVSWYQQTPGQGLQFLFEYFSETQRNKGNFPGRFSGRQFSNSRSEMNVSTLELGDSALYLCASSLAGSAEAFFGQGTRLTVV.

This clonotype was detected many times. CDR3 DNA: TGCAGTGCTAGAGATCTGGGCGATTATGGCTACACCTTC. It translates to CSARDLGDYGYTF. The genes are TRBV20-1 and TRBJ1-2; D gene ambiguous. Germline values: CDR1 DFQATT, CDR2 SNEGSKA (reference sequence). V lost 0 bases, J lost 5 bases, and 10 bases lay in between. This CDR3 is 13 amino acids long.

V and J are TRBV7-9 and TRBJ2-3; 8 positions agree with TRBD1. The CDR3 is 14 residues long. J was trimmed by 4 bases and V by 7 bases; bases with no gene match: 7. Germline CDR1 and CDR2: SEHNR and FQNEAQ (reference sequence). This CDR3 reads CASISGQGSDTQYF. The CDR3 DNA reads as TGTGCCAGCATCTCAGGACAGGGCTCAGATACGCAGTATTTT.

This clonotype was seen repeatedly, ten times or more. The rearrangement links TRBV7-3 to TRBJ2-3; no definite D call. CDR1 is SGHTA and CDR2 is FQGTGA in the germline V gene. This CDR3 has 14 residues. Trimming removed 4 bases at V and 0 bases at J, with 8 bases between. CDR3 nucleotides: TGTGCCAGCAGCTCGACGGTTAGCACAGATACGCAGTATTTT. Encoded protein: CASSSTVSTDTQYF.

This clonotype was recorded many times. The V and J genes are TRBV5-1 and TRBJ2-5, with 8 nucleotides matching TRBD1. CDR1 SGHRS and CDR2 YFSETQ come from the germline V gene. The ends lost 4 bases at V and 2 bases at J; junction bases unmatched: 7. The CDR3 sequence is 15 residues long. The CDR3 sequence is CASSLLQGGQETQYF. The CDR3 nucleotides are TGCGCCAGCAGCCTACTACAGGGGGGACAAGAGACCCAGTACTTC.

This clonotype has a handful of counts. The chain carries TRBV12-3 or TRBV12-4 and TRBJ2-5; TRBD2 agrees at 13 bases. The V and J ends lost 6 bases and 2 bases, in that order; junction bases with no gene match: 3. CDR3 length: 15 residues. In nucleotides, the CDR3 is TGTGCCAGCAGATTGACTAGCGGGGGGCAAGAGACCCAGTACTTC. Protein: CASRLTSGGQETQYF.

This clonotype was observed many times. This chain links TRBV3-1 with TRBJ1-1, with a weak D call TRBD1 (6 bases). CDR3 length: 13 residues. Trimming cost V 0 bases and J 12 bases, with 14 bases left between them. The germline gives CDR1 LGHDT, CDR2 YNNKEL (reference sequence). CDR3 DNA: TGTGCCAGCAGCCAAGAGAGGGGGAGGAGGCCTTTCTTT. The encoded protein is CASSQERGRRPFF. Using reference TRBV3-1 and TRBJ1-1 for the parts outside the CDR3, the full variable domain is DTAVSQTPKYLVTQMGNDKSIKCEQNLGHDTMYWYKQDSKKFLKIMFSYNNKELIINETVPNRFSPKSPDKAHLNLHINSLELGDSAVYFCASSQERGRRPFFGQGTRLTVV.

This clonotype was counted many times. The CDR3 spells CASSQRGGTGDYEQYF. DNA of the CDR3: TGCGCCAGCAGCCAACGCGGCGGGACAGGGGACTACGAGCAGTACTTC. The V gene is TRBV4-1, the J gene TRBJ2-7, with TRBD1 matching 10 bases. This CDR3 is 16 amino acids long. Trimming cost V 2 bases and J 3 bases; bases outside gene matches: 7. CDR1 and CDR2 from the germline V gene are MGHRA and YSYEKL.

This clonotype turned up a few times. The V gene is TRBV29-1, the J gene TRBJ1-2; D is uncertain. The germline V gene encodes CDR1 SQVTM and CDR2 ANQGSEA. CDR3 length equals 14 residues. Trimming shortened V by 3 bases and J by 2 bases, and 13 bases separated the two germline ends. The CDR3 sequence is CSVDSRAPNYGYTF. In nucleotides, the CDR3 is TGCAGCGTTGACTCTCGTGCCCCAAACTATGGCTACACCTTC.

The rearrangement links TRBV28 to TRBJ2-7, with D possibly matching TRBD1 (7 bases). CDR1 is MDHEN, CDR2 SYDVKM, per germline. Trimming took off 2 bases at V and 3 bases at J, with 14 bases between the two ends. The CDR3 contains 15 residues. The CDR3 sequence is CASSLGGTESYEQYF. CDR3 DNA: TGTGCCAGCAGTTTAGGGGGGACAGAGAGCTACGAGCAGTACTTC.

The table lists this clonotype with many counts. This rearrangement joins TRBV3-1 to TRBJ2-6, with D perhaps being TRBD1 or TRBD2 (5 bases each). The CDR3 has 16 residues. Germline V gene sequence: CDR1 LGHDT, CDR2 YNNKEL (reference sequence). Trimming shortened V by 4 bases and J by 0 bases, and 10 bases separated the two germline ends. Here the CDR3 reads CASSRGVSSGANVLTF. In DNA form, the CDR3 reads TGTGCCAGCAGCCGAGGGGTTTCCTCTGGGGCCAACGTCCTGACTTTC.

This clonotype has just a few counts. The V and J genes are TRBV6-5 and TRBJ2-5; D is perhaps TRBD1 (6 bases). This CDR3 comprises 13 residues. The germline gives CDR1 MNHEY, CDR2 SVGAGI. Trimming pared 2 bases from V and 5 bases from J, leaving 9 bases between. The CDR3 loop reads CASSYTGSETQYF. For the CDR3, the DNA is TGTGCCAGCAGTTACACAGGGTCGGAGACCCAGTACTTC.

This clonotype was recorded many times. The chain couples TRBV7-9 to TRBJ1-2; D call uncertain. The CDR3 runs 14 residues. V was cut by 1 base and J by 4 bases, with 10 bases left in between. Looked up from germline, CDR1 is SEHNR and CDR2 is FQNEAQ (reference sequence). CDR3 coding DNA: TGTGCCAGCAGCTTAGAAGAAGCTTTCTATGGCTACACCTTC. It codes for CASSLEEAFYGYTF.

This clonotype was observed at least ten times. The genes are TRBV4-1 and TRBJ1-2; weak D call: TRBD1 (6 bases). Germline CDR1 and CDR2: MGHRA and YSYEKL. The CDR3 has 15 residues. V lost 6 bases and J 4 bases, leaving 18 bases between the germline ends. CDR3 bases: TGCGCCAGCAGGAATCCCCCCAGGGGAAGCTATGGCTACACCTTC. Encoded protein: CASRNPPRGSYGYTF.

This clonotype showed up many times. The CDR3 is CASSQGASTDTQYF. CDR3 nucleotides: TGTGCCAGCAGCCAGGGGGCGAGCACAGATACGCAGTATTTT. J is TRBJ2-3 and V is TRBV7-3, with 8 positions matching TRBD1. This CDR3 has 14 amino acids. The trim removed 5 bases at V and 0 bases at J, leaving 1 base unmatched. From germline, CDR1 is SGHTA and CDR2 FQGTGA.

This clonotype was counted ten times or more. The CDR3 sequence is CASNRGSYNSPLHF. The CDR3 DNA sequence: TGTGCCAGCAATAGGGGCTCCTATAATTCACCCCTCCACTTT. The chain recombines TRBV27 with TRBJ1-6; a weak D match, TRBD1 (5 bases). The germline V gene has CDR1 MNHEY and CDR2 SMNVEV (reference sequence). The CDR3 runs to 14 residues. V lost 7 bases and J lost 0, with 7 bases in between.

The chain employs TRBV4-3 and TRBJ2-7; D unclear. The CDR3 loop spans 14 amino acids. V gave up 0 bases and J gave up 4 bases, with 10 bases separating them. Germline V gene sequence: CDR1 LGHNA, CDR2 YSLEER. The CDR3 DNA reads TGCGCCAGCAGCCAAGAACCGGGCGAATACGAGCAGTACTTC. It specifies CASSQEPGEYEQYF.